A single sample gave rise to the 6 T cell receptor beta chains below, sequenced in a study of T cells in Graves' hyperthyroidism and ophthalmopathy. RNA transcripts gave rise to amplified TCR beta CDR3 regions. In the first-round RT-PCR of the TCR CDR3, the HTBI primer set was used. TCRdb fed the multiplex PCR reads into MiXCR, producing one record per CDR3 protein. Among some 530,000 distinct CDR3 sequences listed, about 22% were seen once. The sequenced sample consisted of blood. These receptors were collected from a woman aged 65 to 85 with Graves' ophthalmopathy.

The chain uses TRBV4-3 and TRBJ2-7, with D unclear. CDR1 is LGHNA, CDR2 YSLEER, per germline. This CDR3 contains 13 residues. V was pared by 2 bases and J by 4 bases, with 9 bases between. CDR3 residues: CASSQSQGYEQYF. The CDR3 nucleotides are TGCGCCAGCAGCCAATCCCAAGGTTACGAGCAGTACTTC.

This clonotype was recorded once. The chain carries TRBV18 and TRBJ2-3; no firm D call. The length of the CDR3 is 14 residues. Between the trimmed V and J ends, which lost 3 bases and 2 bases, there was a span of 9 bases. Germline values: CDR1 KGHSH, CDR2 LQKENI. The CDR3 bases are TGTGCCAGCTCACCGGGCACACACACAGATACGCAGTATTTT. It yields the protein CASSPGTHTDTQYF.

This clonotype showed up just a few times. The chain has TRBV19 and TRBJ1-1; no clear D gene. Germline CDR1 is LNHDA and CDR2 is SQIVND (reference sequence). There are 11 residues in the CDR3. V was pared by 9 bases and J by 1 base, with 6 bases between. CDR3 nucleotide sequence: TGTGCCAGCGGCAAGAACACTGAAGCTTTCTTT. Its translation: CASGKNTEAFF.

The chain combines TRBV4-3 with TRBJ2-3, with 7 bases matching TRBD1. With V trimmed by 1 base and J by 2 bases, 6 bases remained unmatched. Germline CDR1 and CDR2: LGHNA and YSLEER. CDR3 length: 16 amino acids. The CDR3 spells CASSQGTGQLTDTQYF. CDR3 coding DNA: TGCGCCAGCAGCCAAGGTACGGGACAGCTCACAGATACGCAGTATTTT.

This clonotype has at least ten counts. The chain joins TRBV2 to TRBJ2-5, with TRBD1 as a possible D gene (6 bases). With 8 bases removed from V and 5 bases from J, the gap between germline ends came to 6 bases. Germline CDR1 reads SNHLY; CDR2 reads FYNNEI. The CDR3 covers 10 residues. CDR3 loop: CASGGETQYF. CDR3 DNA sequence: TGTGCCAGCGGGGGCGAGACCCAGTACTTC.

In regard to this clonotype: The junction and the germline gene differ at one end; a read error may be behind it. The gene calls are TRBV18 and TRBJ2-5; D remains ambiguous. Looked up from germline, CDR1 is KGHSH and CDR2 is LQKENI. The CDR3 extends over 11 amino acids. CDR3 protein: CASSPGETRYF. CDR3 nucleotide sequence: TGTGCCAGCTCACCGGGTGAGACCCGGTACTTC.